This entry lists 20 T cell receptor beta chains sequenced from one sample in a study of blood T cell repertoires in COVID-19. Here immunoSEQ multiplex PCR was the method, and the copy in TCRdb shows in-frame clones only, minus some. The sample has more than 150,000 clones, roughly 78% seen once. Sequencing was performed on peripheral blood. The receptors were sampled from a woman aged 80 or over with active or convalescent COVID-19.

The rearrangement uses TRBV3-1 (or the pseudogene TRBV3-2) and TRBJ2-7; a possible D gene is TRBD1 (6 bases). Trimming took 4 bases from V and 3 from J, leaving 22 bases between them. The V gene's germline CDR1 is LGHDT and CDR2 YNNKEL (reference sequence). The CDR3 runs 17 residues. This CDR3 is CASSRPTRNGQNYEQYF. The CDR3, as DNA: TGTGCCAGCAGCCGCCCTACGCGTAATGGACAGAACTACGAGCAGTACTTC.

This chain uses TRBV28 with TRBJ1-5; TRBD1 is a possible D gene (6 bases). The CDR3 runs to 14 residues. CDR1 is MDHEN and CDR2 is SYDVKM in the germline V gene. The ends were cut back, 4 bases at V and 6 bases at J, with 13 bases in the middle. The CDR3 region is CASSSGAAAQPQHF. Written as DNA, the CDR3 is TGTGCCAGCAGTTCAGGGGCAGCTGCTCAGCCCCAGCATTTT.

The chain uses TRBV19 and TRBJ1-5; D is unresolved. Germline V gene sequence: CDR1 LNHDA, CDR2 SQIVND (reference sequence). Trimming cost V 5 bases and J 0 bases, with 11 bases left between them. This CDR3 contains 15 residues. In nucleotides, the CDR3 is TGTGCCAGTAGTCCGAGTAGAAATAGCAATCAGCCCCAGCATTTT. Its translation: CASSPSRNSNQPQHF.

About this clone: Other DNA sequences of this sample code for an identical CDR3. This rearrangement joins TRBV5-4 to TRBJ1-2, with 12 positions matching TRBD1. This CDR3 region has 17 residues. Germline V lookup: CDR1 SGHNT, CDR2 YYREEE (reference sequence). V shed 3 bases, J shed 4 bases, and the junction held 10 bases outside the gene matches. In DNA, the CDR3 is TGTGCCAGCAGCTCCCCGGGACAGGGGGCAAGAATCTATGGCTACACCTTC. Protein: CASSSPGQGARIYGYTF.

V is TRBV3-1 (or the pseudogene TRBV3-2) and J is TRBJ1-3; no definite D call. V lost 6 bases, J lost 0 bases, and 6 bases lay in between. CDR1 is LGHDT and CDR2 is YNNKEL in the germline V gene (reference sequence). This CDR3 comprises 13 residues. The DNA of the CDR3 is TGTGCCAGCAGGCAGATCTCTGGAAACACCATATATTTT. This gives the protein CASRQISGNTIYF.

The V and J genes are TRBV3-1 (or the pseudogene TRBV3-2) and TRBJ1-6; D not resolved. The CDR3 spans 14 residues. Germline V gene lookup returns CDR1 LGHDT and CDR2 YNNKEL (reference sequence). The V and J ends lost 3 bases and 3 bases respectively, with 6 bases between them. CDR3 bases: TGTGCCAGCAGCCAGAGTGACTATAATTCACCCCTCCACTTT. This codes for CASSQSDYNSPLHF.

CDR3 sequence: CASSQVRGGAEETQYF. In DNA, the CDR3 is TGTGCCAGCAGCCAAGTCCGGGGGGGAGCCGAAGAGACCCAGTACTTC. The V gene is TRBV3-1 (or the pseudogene TRBV3-2), the J gene TRBJ2-5; 8 positions agree with TRBD2. Trimming at V came to 1 base and at J to 3 bases, leaving 7 bases not matched to a gene. From germline, CDR1 is LGHDT and CDR2 YNNKEL (reference sequence). The CDR3 contains 16 residues.

This sequence joins TRBV11-2 and TRBJ1-3, with 8 bases fitting TRBD1. The CDR3 sequence is 15 residues long. Germline loops: CDR1 SGHAT, CDR2 FQNNGV. Trimming took 6 bases from V and 1 from J; bases not matched to a gene: 5. CDR3 protein: CASRTGQGSGNTIYF. As DNA, the CDR3 is TGTGCCAGCAGGACCGGACAGGGTTCTGGAAACACCATATATTTT.

V gene TRBV6-6 combines with J gene TRBJ2-7; TRBD2 matches at 13 bases. CDR3 size: 14 residues. V gave up 8 bases and J gave up 2 bases; unmatched junction bases: 3. Per germline, CDR1 MNHNY and CDR2 SVGAGI (reference sequence). CDR3 bases: TGTGCCAGCGGGGGGACTAGCGGGGCCTACGAGCAGTACTTC. Encoded protein: CASGGTSGAYEQYF.

This clone was seen just once. This sequence joins TRBV5-4 and TRBJ2-2; 7 bases align to TRBD2. Germline assignment: CDR1 SGHNT and CDR2 YYREEE (reference sequence). V lost 4 bases, J lost 4 bases, and 1 base stayed unmatched. The CDR3 has 13 residues. CDR3 loop: CASSVAGTGELFF. CDR3 nucleotide sequence: TGTGCCAGCAGCGTAGCGGGCACCGGGGAGCTGTTTTTT.

The chain links TRBV15 to TRBJ2-1; the D is unclear. Germline assignment: CDR1 LNHNV and CDR2 YYDKDF (reference sequence). The CDR3 covers 14 residues. V was cut by 0 bases and J by 10 bases, with 13 bases left in between. For the CDR3, the DNA is TGTGCCACCAGCAGAGAACCTTCTGGCATGGAGCAGTTCTTC. Translating gives CATSREPSGMEQFF.

This clone appeared once. The chain is built from TRBV28 and TRBJ1-2, with 10 positions matching TRBD1. Germline values: CDR1 MDHEN, CDR2 SYDVKM. J was trimmed by 4 bases and V by 5 bases; bases with no gene match: 10. This CDR3 is 16 amino acids long. CDR3 nucleotide sequence: TGTGCCAGCAGTATGGGGGGACAGGGGTCGCCCTATGGCTACACCTTC. Its protein product is CASSMGGQGSPYGYTF.

For this clone: Mismatch with germline at one junction end may stem from a read error. The chain combines TRBV6-2 or TRBV6-3 with TRBJ2-1; weak D call: TRBD1 (5 bases). The CDR3 loop spans 15 amino acids. Germline assignment: CDR1 MNHEY and CDR2 SVGEGT. CDR3 in DNA: TGTGCCAGCAGTTACGAAGGGGCGACTTGGGATGAGCAGCTCTTC. Its protein product is CASSYEGATWDEQLF.

The chain employs TRBV7-9 and TRBJ1-4, with 7 bases lining up with TRBD1. Germline CDR1 and CDR2: SEHNR and FQNEAQ (reference sequence). The CDR3 contains 17 residues. Trimming took 2 bases from V and 4 from J; bases not matched to a gene: 10. CDR3 DNA sequence: TGTGCCAGCAGCTTAAGCGCCTTGACAGGGATTAATGAAAAACTGTTTTTT. Its translation is CASSLSALTGINEKLFF.

The rearrangement joins TRBV2 to TRBJ2-5; 11 nucleotides match TRBD2. In germline, CDR1 is SNHLY, CDR2 FYNNEI. The CDR3 totals 15 residues. The V segment lost 5 bases and the J segment 6 bases; nucleotides outside the gene matches: 8. The CDR3 here is CASSLAGGREKTQYF. In DNA, the CDR3 is TGTGCCAGCAGTTTAGCGGGGGGGAGGGAAAAGACCCAGTACTTC.

The chain joins TRBV6-5 to TRBJ1-5; D remains unclear. Trimming took 0 bases from V and 6 from J, leaving 12 bases between them. Germline V CDR1 and CDR2: MNHEY, SVGAGI. The CDR3 has 15 amino acids. The CDR3 DNA reads TGTGCCAGCAGTTACTCCTGGGAGAATGGTCAGCCCCAGCATTTT. Translation gives CASSYSWENGQPQHF.

The J gene is TRBJ2-4, the V gene TRBV5-1, with TRBD1 matching over 10 bases. Germline CDR1 and CDR2: SGHRS and YFSETQ. V shed 4 bases, J shed 0 bases, and the junction held 10 bases outside the gene matches. There are 18 residues in the CDR3. The CDR3 here is CASSGGGTGDLAKNIQYF. The CDR3 region has the DNA TGCGCCAGCAGCGGAGGAGGGACAGGGGACCTAGCCAAAAACATTCAGTACTTC.

This chain joins TRBV27 and TRBJ2-3; D is perhaps TRBD2 (6 bases). In germline, CDR1 is MNHEY, CDR2 SMNVEV (reference sequence). The CDR3 runs 14 residues. Deletions cut 2 bases from V and 3 bases from J, with 9 bases between. The CDR3 coding sequence is TGTGCCAGCAGTTTAGGTGCGGGGACAGATACGCAGTATTTT. Its protein is CASSLGAGTDTQYF.

The chain couples TRBV29-1 to TRBJ1-2; D unclear. Looked up from germline, CDR1 is SQVTM and CDR2 is ANQGSEA. CDR3 length: 12 amino acids. The CDR3 DNA follows: TGCAGTACCAATGGCGGAACCTATGGCTACACCTTC. It yields the protein CSTNGGTYGYTF.

The chain employs TRBV7-6 and TRBJ2-7; 7 bases match TRBD2. Germline lookup yields CDR1 SGHVS and CDR2 FNYEAQ. The CDR3 is 15 residues long. With V trimmed by 1 base and J by 7 bases, 10 bases remained unmatched. The CDR3 nucleotides are TGTGCCAGCAGCTTAGTCTCGGGGGGACGCGGGGAGCAGTACTTC. Translated, it gives CASSLVSGGRGEQYF.